These 9 T cell receptor beta chains originate from one sample sequenced in a study of blood T cell repertoires in COVID-19. Only in-frame clones appear in the TCRdb table, and some are missing; sequencing was by immunoSEQ multiplex PCR. Among 200,000 to 300,000 clones, about nine tenths were seen once, and the ten largest hold under 2%. The source material was peripheral blood. These TCRs come from a woman aged 55 to 70 who had recovered from COVID-19.

J is TRBJ1-6 and V is TRBV9, with TRBD1 matching 10 bases. V was clipped by 2 bases and J by 8 bases; unmatched bases: 7. Per the germline V gene, CDR1 is SGDLS and CDR2 is YYNGEE. The CDR3 contains 16 residues. The CDR3 protein is CASSVDSGQGYSPLHF. DNA for the CDR3: TGTGCCAGCAGCGTCGATTCGGGACAGGGGTATTCACCCCTCCACTTT.

This clone has only a few counts. This chain joins TRBV12-3 or TRBV12-4 and TRBJ2-2; D is ambiguous. Trimming left V 6 bases short and J 7 bases short, with 9 bases between. The CDR3 covers 12 residues. This chain's CDR3 is CASRSEIGELFF. CDR3 nucleotides: TGTGCCAGCAGATCCGAGATCGGGGAGCTGTTTTTT.

The chain links TRBV7-8 to TRBJ2-2; the D gene is possibly TRBD1 (5 bases). Germline V lookup: CDR1 SGHVS, CDR2 FQNEAQ. The V gene lost 5 bases and the J gene lost 2 bases, with 12 bases spanning the gap. The CDR3 consists of 15 residues. The CDR3 loop reads CASSHRTRNTGELFF. CDR3 DNA: TGTGCCAGCAGCCACCGGACACGAAACACCGGGGAGCTGTTTTTT. Filled out from reference TRBV7-8 and TRBJ2-2, the complete variable domain reads GAGVSQSPRYKVAKRGQDVALRCDPISGHVSLFWYQQALGQGPEFLTYFQNEAQLDKSGLPSDRFFAERPEGSVSTLKIQRTQQEDSAVYLCASSHRTRNTGELFFGEGSRLTVL.

V usage is TRBV7-2 and J usage is TRBJ2-7; no reliable D call. Trimming removed 5 bases from V and 4 bases from J, with 15 bases in between. The germline gives CDR1 SGHTA, CDR2 FQGNSA. CDR3 length: 14 residues. The CDR3 spells CASSQSSGAYEQYF. The CDR3 nucleotides are TGTGCCAGCAGCCAGTCCTCAGGCGCATACGAGCAGTACTTC.

J is TRBJ2-4 and V is TRBV2; 7 nucleotides agree with TRBD2. Germline lookup yields CDR1 SNHLY and CDR2 FYNNEI. The trim removed 4 bases at V and 7 bases at J, leaving 7 bases unmatched. CDR3 size: 14 residues. This CDR3 reads CASSGEGSWNIQYF. For the CDR3, the DNA is TGTGCCAGCAGTGGGGAGGGTTCGTGGAACATTCAGTACTTC.

The chain employs TRBV27 and TRBJ2-7; 7 positions agree with TRBD1. CDR1 is MNHEY and CDR2 is SMNVEV in the germline V gene (reference sequence). The CDR3 runs to 14 residues. The CDR3 region is CVRRGWDSSYEQYF. The CDR3 DNA sequence: TGTGTCCGTCGGGGATGGGACAGTTCCTACGAGCAGTACTTC.

This rearrangement joins TRBV7-9 to TRBJ1-2, with TRBD1 matching 7 bases. The CDR3 consists of 15 residues. Germline CDR1 and CDR2: SEHNR and FQNEAQ (reference sequence). The junction had 6 bases not matched to a gene; V was cut back by 4 bases and J by 1 base. The CDR3 coding sequence is TGTGCCAGCAGCTCCCGACAGGGCCGTAACTATGGCTACACCTTC. This translates into CASSSRQGRNYGYTF.

The chain recombines TRBV5-1 with TRBJ1-1, with TRBD1 matching over 7 bases. The CDR3 consists of 13 residues. Per the germline V gene, CDR1 is SGHRS and CDR2 is YFSETQ. V shed 4 bases and J 2 bases; nucleotides not matched to a gene: 2. DNA of the CDR3: TGCGCCAGCAGCCCAGGGGGAAACACTGAAGCTTTCTTT. This sequence encodes CASSPGGNTEAFF.

The chain employs TRBV9 and TRBJ2-2, with a tentative D call TRBD2 (5 bases). V lost 4 bases, J lost 4 bases, and 20 bases lay in between. This CDR3 has 17 residues. Germline CDR1 reads SGDLS; CDR2 reads YYNGEE. The CDR3 sequence: CASSKFPVSRGTGELFF. CDR3 nucleotides: TGTGCCAGCAGCAAATTCCCAGTATCCCGGGGCACCGGGGAGCTGTTTTTT.